Listed below are T cell receptor beta chains from one sample, sequenced in a study of identical twins. TCRdb independently ran MiXCR on the 5' RACE reads; one entry per CDR3 protein. The sample contains around 250,000 distinct CDR3 sequences, roughly 13% of which appear only once. The sample also formed part of further work on yellow fever vaccine responses in identical twins.

Sequenced input: memory (CD45RO+) T cells sorted from blood. These TCRs come from a woman under 30 in good health. CDR3s include the opening cysteine and the closing phenylalanine or tryptophan. D genes are given only for firm matches. Rows give clone size only sometimes, using once, few, many, or a class for an expanded clone.

TRBJ2-7,-,few,TRBV24-1,TGTGCCACCAGTGATTCGGCAGCCAGGAACTCCTACGAGCAGTACTTC,CATSDSAARNSYEQYF
TRBJ2-1,TRBD2,-,TRBV20-1,TGCAGTGCGACTTGGCTAGCGGGGGGGCTGTTGAATGAGCAGTTCTTC,CSATWLAGGLLNEQFF
TRBJ2-3,-,-,TRBV14,TGTGCCAGCAGCCAATTCGGCGCGGGCACAGATACGCAGTATTTT,CASSQFGAGTDTQYF
TRBJ2-5,TRBD1,few,TRBV5-1,TGCGCCAGCAGCCGGGGACAGACGAAAGAGACCCAGTACTTC,CASSRGQTKETQYF
TRBJ1-2,-,-,TRBV18,TGTGCCAGCTCATCCCGCGCGAGTGTGGATCCCTATGGCTACACCTTC,CASSSRASVDPYGYTF
TRBJ1-5,TRBD1,-,TRBV28,TGTGCCAGCAGGGAGATACAGGGGGGCAATCAGCCCCAGCATTTT,CASREIQGGNQPQHF
TRBJ2-3,-,-,TRBV4-3,TGCGCCAGCAGCCAAGAAGGTCTGGCAGATACGCAGTATTTT,CASSQEGLADTQYF
TRBJ2-2,TRBD1,-,TRBV7-9,TGTGCCAGCACAACGACAGGGGGCACCGGGGAGCTGTTTTTT,CASTTTGGTGELFF
TRBJ1-5,-,-,TRBV19,TGTGCCAGTAGTATCCTCACAGGAGACCATCAGCCCCAGCATTTT,CASSILTGDHQPQHF
TRBJ2-1,-,many,TRBV12-3/TRBV12-4,TGTGCCAGCACCCAAGGGGCCCCTTGGTACAATGAGCAGTTCTTC,CASTQGAPWYNEQFF
TRBJ2-3,TRBD1,few,TRBV9,TGTGCCAGCAGCGTAGCTGTAGGACAGGGGGCGGAAGATACGCAGTATTTT,CASSVAVGQGAEDTQYF
TRBJ1-4,-,few,TRBV4-2,TGTGCCAGCAGCCAAGAAAGGGTGGGAAAACTGTTTTTT,CASSQERVGKLFF
TRBJ2-1,TRBD2,many,TRBV27,TGTGCCAGCAGTTCCCGCCCCCTCCGACTAGCGGGAGGGGGTGATCAGCAGTTCTTC,CASSSRPLRLAGGGDQQFF
TRBJ2-4,-,few,TRBV7-9,TGTGCCAGCAACCGAGGCGGGGAAAAAAAGGAAATTCAGTACTTC,CASNRGGEKKEIQYF
TRBJ2-3,-,many,TRBV5-6,TGTGCCAGCAGCTTGTACGACAGGAGCACAGATACGCAGTATTTT,CASSLYDRSTDTQYF
TRBJ2-7,TRBD2,-,TRBV20-1,TGCAGTGCTAGTACTAGCGGGAGGACTTACGAGCAGTACTTC,CSASTSGRTYEQYF
TRBJ2-1,TRBD2,-,TRBV20-1,TGCAGTGCTAGAGATCTTCGATCGGGAGGGCCGGTTGAGCAGTTCTTC,CSARDLRSGGPVEQFF
TRBJ2-5,-,many,TRBV7-2,TGTGCCAGCAGCCCCGCCGGGGGTGGTTTTGAGACCCAGTACTTC,CASSPAGGGFETQYF
TRBJ2-1,TRBD2,many,TRBV3-1,TGTGCCAGCAGCCCGCCGGGACTAGCGGGAGTCGAGCAGTTCTTC,CASSPPGLAGVEQFF
TRBJ2-1,TRBD2,few,TRBV27,TGTGCCAGCAGTCCCACTCGGGGGAATAGCGGGGGGATGAGCTCCTACAATGAGCAGTTCTTC,CASSPTRGNSGGMSSYNEQFF
TRBJ2-1,-,many,TRBV5-1,TGCGCCAGCAGCTTGGCCAGGGGCAATGAGCAGTTCTTC,CASSLARGNEQFF
TRBJ2-7,-,-,TRBV20-1,TGCAGTGCTAAAGTTTTTACCTACGAGCAGTACTTC,CSAKVFTYEQYF
TRBJ1-3,-,-,TRBV12-3/TRBV12-4,TGTGCCAGCAGTACGACAGCTGGAAACACCATATATTTT,CASSTTAGNTIYF
TRBJ1-5,-,-,TRBV28,TGTGCCAGCAGTTTCCGCTCACAGACCCAGCATTTT,CASSFRSQTQHF
TRBJ2-1,TRBD1,many,TRBV27,TGTGCCAGCAGTTACCGACAGGGTCGGGAGTTCTTC,CASSYRQGREFF
TRBJ2-2,TRBD2,-,TRBV27,TGTGCCAGCAGGGGGACTAGCGTAATCGGGGAGCTGTTTTTT,CASRGTSVIGELFF
TRBJ2-2,-,few,TRBV2,TGTGCCAGCGATAGAACCCAGGAGATGATCGGGGAGCTGTTTTTT,CASDRTQEMIGELFF
TRBJ1-2,-,-,TRBV20-1,TGCAGTGCTAGAGATCGGGCCCGCGGCGGCTACACCTTC,CSARDRARGGYTF
TRBJ2-2,TRBD2,few,TRBV6-5,TGTGCCAGCAGTTACTCTCACGTTAGCGGGAGCCCGAACACCGGGGAGCTGTTTTTT,CASSYSHVSGSPNTGELFF
TRBJ1-1,TRBD1,-,TRBV3-1,TGTGCCAGCAGCCCAGGGACAGTAAAAGCTTTCTTT,CASSPGTVKAFF
TRBJ1-5,-,-,TRBV20-1,TGCAGTGCAACCCGGGGTCAAAATAGCAATCAGCCCCAGCATTTT,CSATRGQNSNQPQHF
TRBJ2-1,TRBD2,-,TRBV4-2,TGTGCCAGCAGCCAAGGAGCGGGGCCGGGGGACGGTGAGCAGTTCTTC,CASSQGAGPGDGEQFF
TRBJ2-3,-,-,TRBV12-5,TGTGCTAGTGGTACAGGGATAACAGATACGCAGTATTTT,CASGTGITDTQYF
TRBJ2-2,TRBD2,many,TRBV7-2,TGTGCCAGCAGTCGGGAGGGGGCCGGGGAGCTGTTTTTT,CASSREGAGELFF
TRBJ1-2,TRBD1,few,TRBV9,TGTGCCAGCAGCGTAGGGGGACAGGTCGGTGGCTACACCTTC,CASSVGGQVGGYTF
TRBJ2-3,TRBD2,few,TRBV5-1,TGCGCCAGCAGCTCTAAGGGACTAGCGGGGGGACGTCATACGCAGTATTTT,CASSSKGLAGGRHTQYF
TRBJ2-4,TRBD1,many,TRBV20-1,TGCAGGACGGGACAGGGCAACATTCAGTACTTC,CRTGQGNIQYF
TRBJ2-7,TRBD2,many,TRBV4-3,TGCGCCAGCAGCCAAGGTAGCGGGAGCCACTACGAGCAGTACTTC,CASSQGSGSHYEQYF
TRBJ2-5,-,many,TRBV12-3/TRBV12-4,TGTGCCAGCAGTTTAGCGGCTGTACAAGAGACCCAGTACTTC,CASSLAAVQETQYF
TRBJ1-1,-,-,TRBV30,TGTGCCTGGAGGACCGGGACGGTGAACACTGAAGCTTTCTTT,CAWRTGTVNTEAFF
TRBJ2-1,TRBD1,few,TRBV18,TGTGCCAGCTCACCCGGACAGGGGGCCGGCAATGAGCAGTTCTTC,CASSPGQGAGNEQFF
TRBJ2-6,-,few,TRBV5-1,TGCGCCAGCAGCTTGGCCTTGGGAGGGGCCAACGTCCTGACTTTC,CASSLALGGANVLTF
TRBJ2-1,-,many,TRBV19,TGTGCCAGTAGTATAGGGGGGTATGAGCAGTTCTTC,CASSIGGYEQFF
TRBJ2-1,TRBD2,-,TRBV12-3/TRBV12-4,TGTGCCAGCAGTTTGGCCCTAGCGGGGGGTTACAATGAGCAGTTCTTC,CASSLALAGGYNEQFF
TRBJ2-3,TRBD2,-,TRBV3-1,TGTGCCAGCAGTGCCTTAGCGGGGGCCTCCACAGATACGCAGTATTTT,CASSALAGASTDTQYF
TRBJ1-5,TRBD1,-,TRBV19,TGTGCCAGTATGCCCCGAGGGACAGGCTACAGTCAGCCCCAGCATTTT,CASMPRGTGYSQPQHF
TRBJ2-7,TRBD2,-,TRBV3-1,TGTGCCAGCAGCCAAGATAGGGCTAGCGGGACCTACGAGCAGTACTTC,CASSQDRASGTYEQYF